This TCR beta chain originates from a study of graft-versus-host responses after intestinal transplantation (dated by TCRdb to the early 2020s). Concerning the study at large: Multivisceral, liver-intestinal, or isolated intestinal transplants were received by the recipients. All recipients received anti-thymocyte globulin induction followed by maintenance tacrolimus and steroids for roughly 3 years. Of the roughly 23 intestinal transplant recipients enrolled in the cohort, one of whom was a retransplant, a few patients without pretransplant specimens were excluded. After intestinal transplantation, graft-versus-host and host-versus-graft alloreactive T cell clones in the graft, circulation and bone marrow were tracked using bulk TCR-beta CDR3 sequencing. Rather than going through the commercial service, samples from a few later patients were sequenced in-house on an Illumina MiSeq and processed with MiXCR. A peak of at least 4% donor T cells among recipient peripheral blood mononuclear cells was the definition used for donor T cell macrochimerism. Alloreactive clones were identified by sequencing pre-transplant mixed lymphocyte reaction products and comparing these products with unstimulated pre-transplant donor and recipient T cells.

The time point label for this specimen denotes: cells obtained before transplantation from donor or recipient. CD3+CD4+ and CD3+CD8+ populations were FACS-sorted from unstimulated pre-transplant donor and recipient cells taken from spleen or lymph nodes. Library preparation was by the immunoSEQ multiplex PCR assay. In most patients, genomic DNA was isolated using the Qiagen DNeasy Blood and Tissue Kit and sent frozen to Adaptive Biotechnologies for TCR sequencing. Adaptive Biotechnologies carried out high-throughput TCR-beta CDR3 sequencing of genomic DNA for most patients. From the authors' description of their analysis: Adaptive's ImmunoSEQ software supplied the TCR sequencing data for around 19 patients, while MiXCR and VDJtools were used to process a few other patients. To correct CD4 versus CD8 sorting errors, sequences present in both subsets at a frequency ratio below 5:1 were removed. Because the origin of CDR3 nucleotide sequences shared between donor and recipient could not be assigned, those sequences were removed. At least 2-fold expansion over unstimulated cells and a minimum CFSE-low frequency of 0.002% (template counts) or 0.001% (read counts) were required for clones to be classified as alloreactive. A clone was considered mappable if detected in the sequenced pre-transplant spleen, lymph node, or MLR CFSE-low populations of the donor or recipient. Cumulative frequency of alloreactive clones was calculated as a percentage of all sequences weighted by copy number. TCRdb's version of the immuneACCESS table is confined to in-frame rearrangements and falls short of the full clone set. An unresolved V gene accounts for under half of the shortfall where checked; the remainder is of unknown origin. V and J calls and clone size are as listed in that table; D and trimming were resolved from the DNA. A total of around 69,000 clones appear in this sample, 90% of them only once. Approximately 4.1% of the sample belongs to the ten largest clones.

Here is what the overall study found, with its caveats: The conclusions were limited by the relatively low number and heterogeneity of the intestinal transplant patients. Patients with donor T cell macrochimerism had high GvH to HvG T cell clonal ratios in their allografts. Early after transplant, peak levels of circulating GvH clones were found to be associated with declines in HvG clones. GvH clones were detected in recipient bone marrow, and some of these GvH clones were observed earlier in ileal mucosa or blood, consistent with an intestinal mucosal origin.

As to this clone: Its antigen is not yet known. Base qualities were left out, and no much larger clone turns up one base away.

Trimmed from V: 3 bases; trimmed from J: 4 bases; junction bases lacking a gene match: 3. The germline V gene provides CDR1 SGHTA and CDR2 FQGNSA. The CDR3, from cysteine to phenylalanine, totals 15 residues. The kept DNA is CDR3 alone, 45 bases in frame from the first base. The clonotype comes from a human donor who was the organ donor for an intestinal transplant. The chain employs TRBV7-2 and TRBJ1-6, with 7 junctional bases fitting TRBD1. Specimen: unstimulated CD8+ T cells sorted from spleen or lymph node cells, collected before transplant. The CDR3 has the sequence CASSFGTAYNSPLHF. At the DNA level, the sequence is TGTGCCAGCAGCTTCGGGACAGCGTATAATTCACCCCTCCACTTT.